Here is one T cell receptor beta chain with its context. The antigen is undetermined. By quantitative 5'-RACE with molecular barcodes, the TCR beta libraries were made. MiXCR was run by TCRdb on the 5' RACE reads, yielding one entry per CDR3 protein. The table lists approximately 400,000 distinct CDR3 sequences, about 24% of them singletons, with 0.89% in the top ten. The data stem from a study of CD8 T cells in ankylosing spondylitis. Study-wide results and caveats: Significantly higher representation of disease-linked clones was reported for matched ankylosing spondylitis synovial fluid. Typical of ankylosing spondylitis blood, it appeared, was a TCR beta motif of roughly eight highly homologous variants.

The CDR3 is 15 amino acids. In germline, CDR1 is MDHEN, CDR2 SYDVKM. V lost 3 bases, J lost 8 bases, and 8 bases stayed unmatched. This receptor was obtained from a male donor with ankylosing spondylitis. The sample taken for sequencing was blood, either unsorted or a sorted T cell fraction (not recorded which). V gene TRBV28 combines with J gene TRBJ2-1; 9 positions agree with TRBD2. This chain's CDR3 is CASSLGLARYDEQFF. The CDR3 region has the DNA TGTGCCAGCAGTTTGGGACTAGCTAGGTACGATGAGCAGTTCTTC.